Listed below are T cell receptor beta chains from one sample, sequenced in a study of vaccination effects on CD4 cells after COVID-19. Data came from immunoSEQ multiplex PCR; TCRdb stores just in-frame clones and leaves some out. The sample contains some 31,000 clones, less than 85% of which appear only once. These receptors lack a known antigen. This specimen consisted of CD4+ T cells from PBMCs cultured without peptide, obtained before COVID-19 vaccination. The origin of the receptors is a human donor who received a COVID-19 vaccine. The CDR3 runs from the conserved cysteine through the conserved F or W. The order of the fields is V gene, J gene, CDR3 protein.

v_gene: TRBV4-2; j_gene: TRBJ2-1; CDR3aa: CASSQGSGARDEQFF
v_gene: TRBV7-9; j_gene: TRBJ1-3; CDR3aa: CAFQDSTGSVSNTIYF
v_gene: TRBV6-6; j_gene: TRBJ1-1; CDR3aa: CASSYRGQNTEAFF
v_gene: TRBV5-6; j_gene: TRBJ2-6; CDR3aa: CASSLVGAGDYRANVLTF
v_gene: TRBV14; j_gene: TRBJ2-2; CDR3aa: CASSHHGQGGAGELFF
v_gene: TRBV7-2; j_gene: TRBJ2-2; CDR3aa: CASSLWSGGGTGELFF
v_gene: TRBV9; j_gene: TRBJ1-4; CDR3aa: CASSRHTNEKLFF
v_gene: TRBV7-9; j_gene: TRBJ1-2; CDR3aa: CASSVGSNYGYTF
v_gene: TRBV5-1; j_gene: TRBJ1-1; CDR3aa: CASSLAVAGIRQGPNYEAFF
v_gene: TRBV5-1; j_gene: TRBJ1-1; CDR3aa: CASSQGTANTEAFF
v_gene: TRBV4-1; j_gene: TRBJ2-5; CDR3aa: CASSPLGLAGETQYF
v_gene: TRBV5-4; j_gene: TRBJ2-7; CDR3aa: CASSRDRQSEQYF
v_gene: TRBV6-5; j_gene: TRBJ2-7; CDR3aa: CASSWGRKGIYEQYF
v_gene: TRBV7-9; j_gene: TRBJ1-2; CDR3aa: CASSPSGNYGYTF
v_gene: TRBV5-1; j_gene: TRBJ2-2; CDR3aa: CASSLAGDVPGELFF
v_gene: TRBV12-3/TRBV12-4; j_gene: TRBJ2-7; CDR3aa: CASSAGQGREQYF
v_gene: TRBV5-5; j_gene: TRBJ1-5; CDR3aa: CASSLGQGYQPQHF
v_gene: TRBV5-1; j_gene: TRBJ1-2; CDR3aa: CASSSQDISNYGYTF
v_gene: TRBV2; j_gene: TRBJ1-1; CDR3aa: CASRVTGMNTEAFF
v_gene: TRBV5-1; j_gene: TRBJ1-4; CDR3aa: CASSLVSFRPGTYATNEKLFF
v_gene: TRBV5-1; j_gene: TRBJ1-1; CDR3aa: CASTSPNGQEAFF
v_gene: TRBV6-5; j_gene: TRBJ1-2; CDR3aa: CASSYDTETYGYTF
v_gene: TRBV7-7; j_gene: TRBJ1-5; CDR3aa: CASSLAVDQPQHF
v_gene: TRBV19; j_gene: TRBJ1-5; CDR3aa: CATTPDSGAGKRQPQHF
v_gene: TRBV2; j_gene: TRBJ1-5; CDR3aa: CASSGGQTYQPQHF
v_gene: TRBV5-8; j_gene: TRBJ1-6; CDR3aa: CASSPFRGGNSPLHF
v_gene: TRBV18; j_gene: TRBJ2-3; CDR3aa: CASSSGITDTQYF
v_gene: TRBV7-9; j_gene: TRBJ2-7; CDR3aa: CASSLVGSEASYEQYF
v_gene: TRBV19; j_gene: TRBJ2-1; CDR3aa: CASSTLGGVNEQFF